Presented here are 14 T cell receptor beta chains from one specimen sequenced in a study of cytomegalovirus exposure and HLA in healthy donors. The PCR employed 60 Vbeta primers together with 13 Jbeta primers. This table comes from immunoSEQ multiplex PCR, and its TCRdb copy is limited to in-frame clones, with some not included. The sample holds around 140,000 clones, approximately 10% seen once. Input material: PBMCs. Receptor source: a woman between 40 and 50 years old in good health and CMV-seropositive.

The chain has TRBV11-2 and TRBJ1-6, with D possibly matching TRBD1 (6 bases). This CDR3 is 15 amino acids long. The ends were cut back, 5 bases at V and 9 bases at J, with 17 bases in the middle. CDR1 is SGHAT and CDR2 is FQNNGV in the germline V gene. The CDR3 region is CASSIRTGYGSPLHF. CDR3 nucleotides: TGTGCCAGCAGCATCAGAACAGGGTATGGTTCACCCCTCCACTTT.

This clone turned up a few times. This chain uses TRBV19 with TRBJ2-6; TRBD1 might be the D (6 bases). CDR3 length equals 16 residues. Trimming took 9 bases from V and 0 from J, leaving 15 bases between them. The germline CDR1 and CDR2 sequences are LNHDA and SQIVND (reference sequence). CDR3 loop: CASKALGGSGANVLTF. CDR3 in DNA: TGTGCCAGCAAAGCGCTAGGGGGCTCTGGGGCCAACGTCCTGACTTTC.

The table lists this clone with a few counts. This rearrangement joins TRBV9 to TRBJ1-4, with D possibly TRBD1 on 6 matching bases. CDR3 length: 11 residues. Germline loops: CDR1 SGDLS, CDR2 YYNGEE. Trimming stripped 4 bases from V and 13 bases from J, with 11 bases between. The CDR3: CASSSQGLLFF. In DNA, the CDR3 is TGTGCCAGCAGCTCACAGGGATTACTGTTTTTT.

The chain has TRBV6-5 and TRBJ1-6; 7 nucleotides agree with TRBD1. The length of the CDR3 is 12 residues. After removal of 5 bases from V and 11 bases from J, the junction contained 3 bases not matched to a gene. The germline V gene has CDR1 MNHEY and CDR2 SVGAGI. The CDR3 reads CASSQGGTPLHF. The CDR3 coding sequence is TGTGCCAGCAGTCAGGGGGGAACACCCCTCCACTTT.

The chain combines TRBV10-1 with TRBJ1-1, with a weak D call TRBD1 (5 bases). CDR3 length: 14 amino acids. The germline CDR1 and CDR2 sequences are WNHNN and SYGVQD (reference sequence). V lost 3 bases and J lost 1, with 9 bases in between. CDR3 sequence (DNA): TGCGCCAGCAGTGAACTGCAGGGGAACACTGAAGCTTTCTTT. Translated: CASSELQGNTEAFF.

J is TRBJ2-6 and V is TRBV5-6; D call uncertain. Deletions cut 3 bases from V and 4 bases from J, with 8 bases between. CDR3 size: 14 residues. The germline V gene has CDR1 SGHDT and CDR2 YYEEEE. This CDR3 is CASSYSPGANVLTF. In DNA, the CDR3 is TGTGCCAGCAGCTACAGCCCCGGGGCCAACGTCCTGACTTTC.

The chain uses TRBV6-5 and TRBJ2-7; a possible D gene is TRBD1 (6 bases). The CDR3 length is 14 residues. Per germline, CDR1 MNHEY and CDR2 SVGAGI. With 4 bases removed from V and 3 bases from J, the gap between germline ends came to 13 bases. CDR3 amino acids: CASSLPGHLYEQYF. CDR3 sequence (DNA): TGTGCCAGCAGTTTACCGGGACACCTCTACGAGCAGTACTTC.

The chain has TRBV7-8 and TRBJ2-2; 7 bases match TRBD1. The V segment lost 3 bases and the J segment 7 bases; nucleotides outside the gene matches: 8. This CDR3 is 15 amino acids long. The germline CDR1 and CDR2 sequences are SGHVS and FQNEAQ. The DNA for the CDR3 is TGTGCCAGCAGCTTCGACAGGGCGTGGGTCGGGGAGCTGTTTTTT. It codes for CASSFDRAWVGELFF.

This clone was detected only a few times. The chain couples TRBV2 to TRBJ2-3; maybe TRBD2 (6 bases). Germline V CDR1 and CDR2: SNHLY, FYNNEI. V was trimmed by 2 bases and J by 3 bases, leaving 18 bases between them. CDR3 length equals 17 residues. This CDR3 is CASSELRDRPNTDTQYF. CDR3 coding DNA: TGTGCCAGCAGTGAATTGCGGGACCGCCCGAATACAGATACGCAGTATTTT.

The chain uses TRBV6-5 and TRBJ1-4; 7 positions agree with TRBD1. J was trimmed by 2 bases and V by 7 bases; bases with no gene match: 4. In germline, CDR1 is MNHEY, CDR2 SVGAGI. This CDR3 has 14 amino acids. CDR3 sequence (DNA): TGTGCCAGCAAAGGGGGCTCGACTAATGAAAAACTGTTTTTT. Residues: CASKGGSTNEKLFF.

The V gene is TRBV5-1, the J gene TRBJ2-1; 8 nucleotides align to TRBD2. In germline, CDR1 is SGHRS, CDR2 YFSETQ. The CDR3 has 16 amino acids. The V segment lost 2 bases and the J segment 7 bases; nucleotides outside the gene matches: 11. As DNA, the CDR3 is TGCGCCAGCAGCTTCCGTGGAGCGGGGGCTGGGAATGAGCAGTTCTTC. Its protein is CASSFRGAGAGNEQFF.

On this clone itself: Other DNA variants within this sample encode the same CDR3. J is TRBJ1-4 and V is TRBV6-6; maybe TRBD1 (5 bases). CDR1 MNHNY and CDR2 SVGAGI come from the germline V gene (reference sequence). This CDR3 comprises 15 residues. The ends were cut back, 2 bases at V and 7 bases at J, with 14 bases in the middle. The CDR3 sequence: CASSYGAPTVEKLFF. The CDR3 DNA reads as TGTGCCAGCAGTTACGGGGCCCCCACGGTTGAAAAACTGTTTTTT.

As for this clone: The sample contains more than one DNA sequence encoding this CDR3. The CDR3 sequence: CASSLGQSATNEKLFF. The CDR3 nucleotides are TGTGCCAGCAGCTTGGGACAGTCAGCAACTAATGAAAAACTGTTTTTT. The rearrangement links TRBV7-9 to TRBJ1-4; TRBD1 agrees at 7 bases. The CDR3 loop spans 16 amino acids. Trimming cost V 3 bases and J 0 bases; bases outside gene matches: 4. Germline lookup yields CDR1 SEHNR and CDR2 FQNEAQ (reference sequence).

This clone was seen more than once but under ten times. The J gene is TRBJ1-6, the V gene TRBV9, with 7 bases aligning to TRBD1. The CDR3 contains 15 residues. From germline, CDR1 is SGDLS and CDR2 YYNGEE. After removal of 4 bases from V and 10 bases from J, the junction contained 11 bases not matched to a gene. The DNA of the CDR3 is TGTGCCAGCAGCACCCGACAGGGAGAGGGGTCACCCCTCCACTTT. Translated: CASSTRQGEGSPLHF.